The source of this T cell receptor (beta chain) is a study of blood T cell repertoires in COVID-19. Trimming removed 2 bases from V and 6 bases from J; junction bases left unmatched: 8. The germline V gene has CDR1 KGHSH and CDR2 LQKENI. The CDR3 has 15 amino acids. Per the original data handling: It was from reference gene primer amplification that nucleated cell counts were estimated. Clones were sequenced by immunoSEQ multiplex PCR, and TCRdb holds only the in-frame ones, with some missing. V and J calls and clone size are those listed in that table; D and trimming were worked out from the DNA. Here the sample spans some 150,000 clones, 80% to 90% being singletons.

The sequence was collected from a man aged 60 to 69 with acute or convalescent COVID-19. The specimen was peripheral blood. V is TRBV18 and J is TRBJ1-2; 8 bases fit TRBD1. The CDR3 nucleotides read TGTGCCAGCTCACCAACCCAGGGGGCATGGAATGGCTACACCTTC. Translation: CASSPTQGAWNGYTF.